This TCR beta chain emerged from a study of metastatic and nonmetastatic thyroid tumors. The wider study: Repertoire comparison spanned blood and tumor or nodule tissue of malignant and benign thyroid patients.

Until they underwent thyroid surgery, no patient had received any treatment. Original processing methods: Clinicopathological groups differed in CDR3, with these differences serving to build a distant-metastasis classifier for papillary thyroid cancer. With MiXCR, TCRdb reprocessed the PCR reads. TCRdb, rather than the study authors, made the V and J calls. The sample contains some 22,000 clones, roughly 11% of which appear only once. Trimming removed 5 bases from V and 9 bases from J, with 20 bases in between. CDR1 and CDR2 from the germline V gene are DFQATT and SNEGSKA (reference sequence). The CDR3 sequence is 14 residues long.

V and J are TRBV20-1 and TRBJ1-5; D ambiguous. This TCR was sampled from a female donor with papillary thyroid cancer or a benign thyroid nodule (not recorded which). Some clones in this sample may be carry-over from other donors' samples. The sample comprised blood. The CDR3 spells CSAPGEEAGWPQHF. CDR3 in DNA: TGCAGTGCTCCAGGCGAGGAGGCCGGGTGGCCCCAGCATTTT.